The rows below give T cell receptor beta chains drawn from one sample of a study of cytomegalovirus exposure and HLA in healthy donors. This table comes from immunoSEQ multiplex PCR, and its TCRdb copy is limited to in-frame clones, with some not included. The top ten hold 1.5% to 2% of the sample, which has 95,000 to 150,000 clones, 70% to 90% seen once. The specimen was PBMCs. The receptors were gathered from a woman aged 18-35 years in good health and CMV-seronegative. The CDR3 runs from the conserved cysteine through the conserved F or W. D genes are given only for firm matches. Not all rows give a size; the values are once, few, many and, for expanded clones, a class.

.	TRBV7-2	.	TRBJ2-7	TGTGCCAGCAGCTCCACGGGCAGGGTCTCCTACGAGCAGTACTTC	CASSSTGRVSYEQYF
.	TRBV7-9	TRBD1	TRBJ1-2	TGTGCCAGCAGCTCCGGGACAGGGGTCCTGAACTATGGCTACACCTTC	CASSSGTGVLNYGYTF
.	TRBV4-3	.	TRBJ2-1	TGCGCCAGCAGCTTAAGGACATCGGACCCTTACAATGAGCAGTTCTTC	CASSLRTSDPYNEQFF
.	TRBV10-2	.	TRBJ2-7	TGCGCCAGCAGTGAGTCGAACAGGGCGTCCTACGAGCAGTACTTC	CASSESNRASYEQYF
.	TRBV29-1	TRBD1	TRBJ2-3	TGCAGCGTCGGACAGGGGACGGGGGATACGCAGTATTTT	CSVGQGTGDTQYF
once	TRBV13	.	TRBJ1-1	TGTGCCAGCAGCTTAGAGTCCACAGAACTGAACACTGAAGCTTTCTTT	CASSLESTELNTEAFF
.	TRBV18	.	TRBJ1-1	TGTGCCAGCTCACCTCTGGGGCCCGACGAGATCACTTTCTTT	CASSPLGPDEITFF
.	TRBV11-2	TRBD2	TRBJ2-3	TGTGCCAGCAGCAGGGGACTAGCGACTAGCACAGATACGCAGTATTTT	CASSRGLATSTDTQYF
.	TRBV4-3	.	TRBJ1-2	TGCGCCAGCAGCCAAGATAGTCAGGGCGACTATGGCTACACCTTC	CASSQDSQGDYGYTF
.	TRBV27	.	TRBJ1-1	TGTGCCAGCAGTCTGATAATCAGTTCTGAAGCTTTCTTT	CASSLIISSEAFF
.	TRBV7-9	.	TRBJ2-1	TGTGCCAGCAGCTTAGCGATGGGCAGGCAGGTTGAGCAGTTCTTC	CASSLAMGRQVEQFF
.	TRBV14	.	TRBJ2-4	TGTGCCAGCAGCCAAGACAGGGCTGGAAACATTCAGTACTTC	CASSQDRAGNIQYF
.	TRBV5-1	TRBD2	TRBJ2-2	TGCGCCAGCAGCTTGGAAGCGGGGCTGAACACCGGGGAGCTGTTTTTT	CASSLEAGLNTGELFF
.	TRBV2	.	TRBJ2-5	TGTGCCAGCAGTCGCGGACAGCTTCAAGAGACCCAGTACTTC	CASSRGQLQETQYF
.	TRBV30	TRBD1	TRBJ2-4	TGTGCCTGGAGTCCGGGACAGGGTTTTAACATTCAGTACTTC	CAWSPGQGFNIQYF
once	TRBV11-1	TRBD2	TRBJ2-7	TGTGCCAGCAGCTTAGCGCGAGCGGGAGCGGGCGAGCAGTACTTC	CASSLARAGAGEQYF
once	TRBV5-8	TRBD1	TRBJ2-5	TGTGCCAGCAGCTCCGGACAGGGAGCGAACCAAGAGACCCAGTACTTC	CASSSGQGANQETQYF
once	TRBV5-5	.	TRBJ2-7	TGTGCCAGCAGCTTGTTGGTGGAGATCGAGCAGTACTTC	CASSLLVEIEQYF
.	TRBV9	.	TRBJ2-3	TGTGCCAGCAGCATTCGTGGGGGGAGCACAGATACGCAGTATTTT	CASSIRGGSTDTQYF
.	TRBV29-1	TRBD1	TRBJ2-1	TGCAGCGTCGCCGGGACAGAGTTTGTGGGTTCCTACAATGAGCAGTTCTTC	CSVAGTEFVGSYNEQFF
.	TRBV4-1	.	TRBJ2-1	TGCGCCAGCAGCCAAGTTGTCTTACTAGCTGAGCAGTTCTTC	CASSQVVLLAEQFF
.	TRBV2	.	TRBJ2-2	TGTGCCAGCAGGAGGTACAACACCGGGGAGCTGTTTTTT	CASRRYNTGELFF
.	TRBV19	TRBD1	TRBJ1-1	TGTGCCAGTAGTGTTGGGACAGGGAACACTGAAGCTTTCTTT	CASSVGTGNTEAFF
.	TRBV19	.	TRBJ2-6	TGTGCCAGTAAGGGGAGGGGGGATCTCTCTGGGGCCAACGTCCTGACTTTC	CASKGRGDLSGANVLTF